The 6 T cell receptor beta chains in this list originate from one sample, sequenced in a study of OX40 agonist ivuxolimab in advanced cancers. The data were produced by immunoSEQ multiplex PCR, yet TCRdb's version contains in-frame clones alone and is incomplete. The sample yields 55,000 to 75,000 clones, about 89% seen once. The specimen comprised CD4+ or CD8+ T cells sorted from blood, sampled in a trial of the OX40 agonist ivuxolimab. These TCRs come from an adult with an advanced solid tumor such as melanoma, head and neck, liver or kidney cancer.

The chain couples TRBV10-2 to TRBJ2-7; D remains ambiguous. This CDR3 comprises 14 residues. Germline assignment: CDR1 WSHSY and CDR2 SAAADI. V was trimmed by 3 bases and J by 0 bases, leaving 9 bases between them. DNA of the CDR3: TGCGCCAGCAGTGAAATGAGGTCCTCCTACGAGCAGTACTTC. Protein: CASSEMRSSYEQYF.

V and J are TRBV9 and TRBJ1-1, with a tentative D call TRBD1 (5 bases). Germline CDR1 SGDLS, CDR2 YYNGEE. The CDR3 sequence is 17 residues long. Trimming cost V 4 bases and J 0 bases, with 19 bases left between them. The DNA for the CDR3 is TGTGCCAGCAGCCCCAGGGCTTACGGCTTCCTGAACACTGAAGCTTTCTTT. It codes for CASSPRAYGFLNTEAFF.

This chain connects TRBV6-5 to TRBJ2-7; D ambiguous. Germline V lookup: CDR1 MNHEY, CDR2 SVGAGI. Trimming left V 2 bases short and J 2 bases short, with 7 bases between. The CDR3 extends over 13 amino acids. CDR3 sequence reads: CASSYRATYEQYF. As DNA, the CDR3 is TGTGCCAGCAGTTACAGGGCGACCTACGAGCAGTACTTC.

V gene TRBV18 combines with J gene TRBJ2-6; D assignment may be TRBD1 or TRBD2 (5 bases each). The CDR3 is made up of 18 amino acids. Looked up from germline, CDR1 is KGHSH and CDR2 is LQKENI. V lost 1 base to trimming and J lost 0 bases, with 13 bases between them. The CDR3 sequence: CASSPLGTEFSGANVLTF. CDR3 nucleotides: TGTGCCAGCTCACCACTGGGGACGGAATTCTCTGGGGCCAACGTCCTGACTTTC.

In DNA form, the CDR3 reads TGTGCCACCAGCAGGTGGAACAATGAGCAGTTCTTC. Translated: CATSRWNNEQFF. This rearrangement joins TRBV15 to TRBJ2-1, with no clear D. Germline V gene lookup returns CDR1 LNHNV and CDR2 YYDKDF (reference sequence). The CDR3 covers 12 residues. Trimming took off 3 bases at V and 5 bases at J, with 5 bases between the two ends.

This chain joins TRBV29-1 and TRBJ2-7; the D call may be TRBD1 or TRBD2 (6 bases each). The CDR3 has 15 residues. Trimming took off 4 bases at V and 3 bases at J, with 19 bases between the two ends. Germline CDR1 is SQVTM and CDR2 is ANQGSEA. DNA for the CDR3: TGCAGCGTTGGGGATGTCGGAGGGGGGATCTACGAGCAGTACTTC. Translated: CSVGDVGGGIYEQYF.